The 11 T cell receptor beta chains given below trace back to one sample, sequenced in a study of blood T cell repertoires in COVID-19 (dated by TCRdb to 2018 to 2021). The method behind the library was the immunoSEQ multiplex PCR assay. In TCRdb, the immuneACCESS table is reduced to in-frame sequences with V and J assigned. These tables do not hold every clone; where another copy was compared, an unresolved V gene accounts for under half, and the others remain unexplained. For this sample the table gives hundreds of thousands of clones, of which roughly nine tenths were detected only once. Of the sample, approximately 0.66% falls within the top ten clones. Sequences were obtained from peripheral blood. The source of these receptors is a man aged 35 to 55 with acute or convalescent COVID-19.

V usage is TRBV27 and J usage is TRBJ2-5; 7 positions agree with TRBD2. J gave up 3 bases and V 5 bases, and 9 bases lay outside the gene matches. Germline loops: CDR1 MNHEY, CDR2 SMNVEV (reference sequence). The CDR3 consists of 15 residues. In nucleotides, the CDR3 is TGTGCCAGCAGTCACCCCGGGGCGGGAGAAGAGACCCAGTACTTC. Translated: CASSHPGAGEETQYF.

The V gene is TRBV11-2, the J gene TRBJ1-1; D is perhaps TRBD1 (6 bases). This CDR3 has 15 amino acids. The V end was cut by 3 bases, the J end by 3 bases, with 14 bases between. Germline V CDR1 and CDR2: SGHAT, FQNNGV. For the CDR3, the DNA is TGTGCCAGCAGCTTCAGGGGCTATGGGGACACTGAAGCTTTCTTT. It codes for CASSFRGYGDTEAFF.

This clone appeared a single time. This chain joins TRBV2 and TRBJ2-1; D gene ambiguous. Germline V gene data show CDR1 as SNHLY and CDR2 as FYNNEI. Trimming left V 8 bases short and J 10 bases short, with 6 bases between. The CDR3 length is 9 residues. CDR3 residues: CASRVEQFF. The CDR3 nucleotides are TGTGCCAGCCGGGTGGAGCAGTTCTTC.

The genes are TRBV30 and TRBJ2-2; 7 bases align to TRBD1. The CDR3 has 15 amino acids. V lost 2 bases, J lost 4 bases, and 7 bases stayed unmatched. The germline V gene has CDR1 GTSNPN and CDR2 SVGIG (reference sequence). The CDR3 DNA reads TGTGCCTGGAGTCTACCCGACAGGGTCACCGGGGAGCTGTTTTTT. This sequence encodes CAWSLPDRVTGELFF.

The V gene is TRBV28, the J gene TRBJ2-3; 9 positions agree with TRBD2. CDR1 is MDHEN, CDR2 SYDVKM, per germline. The CDR3 spans 14 residues. The V and J ends lost 6 bases and 5 bases, in that order; junction bases with no gene match: 6. The CDR3: CASRVAGVGDTQYF. CDR3 sequence (DNA): TGTGCCAGCAGAGTAGCGGGAGTTGGAGATACGCAGTATTTT.

V usage is TRBV2 and J usage is TRBJ1-1; D is possibly TRBD1 (5 bases). V shed 4 bases and J shed 5 bases, with 20 bases lying between them. Germline CDR1 SNHLY, CDR2 FYNNEI. The CDR3 is made up of 16 amino acids. The CDR3 reads CASSVGRIGGGTEAFF. The CDR3 DNA reads TGTGCCAGCAGTGTGGGACGTATTGGGGGAGGAACTGAAGCTTTCTTT.

The chain employs TRBV19 and TRBJ2-1, with D perhaps matching TRBD2 (6 bases). CDR1 is LNHDA, CDR2 SQIVND, per germline (reference sequence). The CDR3 sequence is 14 residues long. V was pared by 5 bases and J by 7 bases, with 15 bases between. CDR3 residues: CASSVHRGKNEQFF. The DNA of the CDR3 is TGTGCCAGTAGTGTCCACCGGGGGAAGAATGAGCAGTTCTTC.

The chain combines TRBV19 with TRBJ2-7; 9 nucleotides line up with TRBD1. Germline trimming cut 5 bases from V and 2 bases from J; bases unmatched to any gene: 4. Germline V gene sequence: CDR1 LNHDA, CDR2 SQIVND (reference sequence). The CDR3 contains 14 residues. CDR3 residues: CASSLGTGTYEQYF. The CDR3 DNA reads as TGTGCCAGTAGTCTCGGGACAGGGACCTACGAGCAGTACTTC.

The genes are TRBV3-1 (or the pseudogene TRBV3-2) and TRBJ2-7; 8 bases align to TRBD2. V lost 4 bases to trimming and J lost 0 bases; unmatched junction nucleotides: 5. CDR3 length equals 15 residues. Germline V gene data show CDR1 as LGHDT and CDR2 as YNNKEL (reference sequence). CDR3 loop: CASSPSGTSSYEQYF. CDR3 sequence (DNA): TGTGCCAGCAGCCCGTCCGGGACTAGCTCCTACGAGCAGTACTTC.

The V gene is TRBV7-8, the J gene TRBJ2-7; D remains ambiguous. Trimming stripped 0 bases from V and 7 bases from J, with 13 bases between. The germline V gene has CDR1 SGHVS and CDR2 FQNEAQ. The CDR3 is 14 amino acids. For the CDR3, the DNA is TGTGCCAGCAGCTTAGCCTCGGTCAGGCGAGAGCAGTACTTC. Translating it yields CASSLASVRREQYF.

The rearrangement joins TRBV27 to TRBJ2-3; D is possibly TRBD2 (6 bases). This CDR3 comprises 16 residues. CDR1 is MNHEY, CDR2 SMNVEV, per germline (reference sequence). V was clipped by 2 bases and J by 4 bases, with 16 bases between them. CDR3 sequence: CASSLGWQGGADTQYF. DNA of the CDR3: TGTGCCAGCAGTTTAGGCTGGCAGGGCGGGGCAGATACGCAGTATTTT.